The rows below give T cell receptor beta chains drawn from one sample of a study of OX40 agonist ivuxolimab in advanced cancers. Clones were read by immunoSEQ multiplex PCR, and TCRdb kept only the in-frame ones, dropping some. The sample has 80,000 to 100,000 clones, about nine tenths seen once. This specimen consisted of CD4+ or CD8+ T cells sorted from blood, obtained in a trial of the OX40 agonist ivuxolimab. The source is an adult with an advanced solid tumor such as melanoma, head and neck, liver or kidney cancer. Each CDR3 is given with its conserved first and last residue. A D gene is named only where the DNA matches it firmly. Clone size is not always given. Where it is, it says once, few, many or a class for expanded clones.

TGTGCCAGCAGCTCCGGGACAGGGGAACAGCAGTACTTC	CASSSGTGEQQYF	TRBD1	TRBJ2-7	.	TRBV5-5
TGTGCCAGCAGCTTGGCCCTATTTACCGGCGATTACTATGGCTACACCTTC	CASSLALFTGDYYGYTF	.	TRBJ1-2	.	TRBV5-6
TGTGCCAGCAGCTCACAGGGTAACCAGCCCCAGCATTTT	CASSSQGNQPQHF	.	TRBJ1-5	.	TRBV7-2
TGTGCCAGCAGTGAAGGGACGGGATCGCGGGGGGAGACCCAGTACTTC	CASSEGTGSRGETQYF	TRBD2	TRBJ2-5	.	TRBV2
TGTGCCAGCAGACCTCAGGGTGACTATGGCTACACCTTC	CASRPQGDYGYTF	.	TRBJ1-2	.	TRBV14
TGTGCCAGCAGCCTAGGGGGAGGGATCAATCAGCCCCAGCATTTT	CASSLGGGINQPQHF	.	TRBJ1-5	.	TRBV7-9
TGTGCCAGCAGCTTGGCAAACAGCCGACATACGCAGTATTTT	CASSLANSRHTQYF	.	TRBJ2-3	.	TRBV5-6
TGCGCCAGCAGCTCGGGACTAGCGGGAGTCGGGAATGAGCAGTTCTTC	CASSSGLAGVGNEQFF	TRBD2	TRBJ2-1	once	TRBV5-1
TGCAGCGTGCAACACACGTACCAAGAGACCCAGTACTTC	CSVQHTYQETQYF	.	TRBJ2-5	.	TRBV29-1
TGTGCCAGCAGCCGCTGGACTAGCCAGCATGAGCAGTTCTTC	CASSRWTSQHEQFF	TRBD2	TRBJ2-1	.	TRBV6-5
TGTGCCAGCAGTTTATCGGGTTTGGGGATCACAGATACGCAGTATTTT	CASSLSGLGITDTQYF	.	TRBJ2-3	.	TRBV27
TGTGCCAGCAGCTTAGACCCCACCAGAGAGACCCAGTACTTC	CASSLDPTRETQYF	.	TRBJ2-5	.	TRBV7-9
TGTGCCAGCAGTGAAGAGGCGCGGTTTAACTATGGCTACACCTTC	CASSEEARFNYGYTF	.	TRBJ1-2	.	TRBV6-1
TGTGCCAGCAGCTTAGGGGCTAGCGGGAGTTACAATGAGCAGTTCTTC	CASSLGASGSYNEQFF	TRBD2	TRBJ2-1	.	TRBV11-3
TGTGCCAGTAGTCCCACAGGGGGTGAGGGTTCCGGGGAGCTGTTTTTT	CASSPTGGEGSGELFF	TRBD1	TRBJ2-2	.	TRBV19
TGTGCCAGCAGCTGGACCTACGAGCAGTACTTC	CASSWTYEQYF	.	TRBJ2-7	.	TRBV28
TGTGCCAGCAGCTTAGTTTGGACTGGTTCTGGCTACACCTTC	CASSLVWTGSGYTF	.	TRBJ1-2	.	TRBV7-2
TGTGCCAGTAGTAAACGAACACCGGGGGACTATGGCTACACCTTC	CASSKRTPGDYGYTF	.	TRBJ1-2	.	TRBV19
TGTGCCAGCAGCTTCCGGACAGGAAACAATTCACCCCTCCACTTT	CASSFRTGNNSPLHF	TRBD1	TRBJ1-6	.	TRBV5-4
TGTGCCAGCAGTCCGGGACAGGGGTACGAGCAGTACTTC	CASSPGQGYEQYF	TRBD1	TRBJ2-7	.	TRBV7-3
TGTGCCAGCAGCTTTCTGGCGGGAGACTCCTACGAGCAGTACTTC	CASSFLAGDSYEQYF	.	TRBJ2-7	.	TRBV12-1
TGTGCCAGCAGACCCGGGACTAGCACCCACAATGAGCAGTTCTTC	CASRPGTSTHNEQFF	TRBD2	TRBJ2-1	.	TRBV6-5
TGTGCCAGAGGTGGGACAGGGTGCACAGATACGCAGTATTTT	CARGGTGCTDTQYF	TRBD1	TRBJ2-3	.	TRBV27
TGCAGTGCTGGGACGCAAGAGGCCATATATTTT	CSAGTQEAIYF	.	TRBJ1-3	.	TRBV20-1
TGTGCCAGCAGCCTCGCAAATGAGCAGTTCTTC	CASSLANEQFF	.	TRBJ2-1	.	TRBV28
TGTGCCAGCGCTCCCCAGGGAAGTCGGGAGACCCAGTACTTC	CASAPQGSRETQYF	.	TRBJ2-5	.	TRBV6-6
TGTGCCAGCAGTAGACGGGGACAGGATAATCAGCCCCAGCATTTT	CASSRRGQDNQPQHF	TRBD1	TRBJ1-5	.	TRBV2
TGTGCCAGCTCACAAGGGACGGGGTACCAAGAGACCCAGTACTTC	CASSQGTGYQETQYF	.	TRBJ2-5	once	TRBV18
TGTGCCAGCAGTGAAGAGGGTTTTTCCTACAATGAGCAGTTCTTC	CASSEEGFSYNEQFF	.	TRBJ2-1	once	TRBV6-1
TGTGCCAGCAGGGCAGGGGACGGGAACACTGAAGCTTTCTTT	CASRAGDGNTEAFF	.	TRBJ1-1	.	TRBV28
TGTGCCATCAGTGAGTCTGGGCCAGCGGCGAACACCGGGGAGCTGTTTTTT	CAISESGPAANTGELFF	.	TRBJ2-2	.	TRBV10-3
TGTGCCAGCTCACCCACGTCGAGCTCTGGAAACACCATATATTTT	CASSPTSSSGNTIYF	.	TRBJ1-3	.	TRBV18
TGTGCCTCTAGGGCGGTCGGGGGCTACAATGAGCAGTTCTTC	CASRAVGGYNEQFF	.	TRBJ2-1	.	TRBV19
TGTGCCAGCAGTTCAGGACAGCCTCCGATTGGGGGCTACACCTTC	CASSSGQPPIGGYTF	.	TRBJ1-2	.	TRBV27
TGTGCCAGCGGGGGGCTATCCCACACCGGGGAGCTGTTTTTT	CASGGLSHTGELFF	.	TRBJ2-2	.	TRBV6-1
TGTGCCAGCAGCTTAGTCCCCTCACCCCTCCACTTT	CASSLVPSPLHF	.	TRBJ1-6	.	TRBV7-9
TGTGCCAGCAGCTTAGTCTCCTCTGGGGCCAACGTCCTGACTTTC	CASSLVSSGANVLTF	.	TRBJ2-6	.	TRBV7-2
TGTGCCAGCAGCCGGTCGAGTGCAACTAATGAAAAACTGTTTTTT	CASSRSSATNEKLFF	.	TRBJ1-4	.	TRBV9
TGTGCCAGCAGCCCTGGGGGCCAGGTCCTAAACACTGAAGCTTTCTTT	CASSPGGQVLNTEAFF	.	TRBJ1-1	.	TRBV11-3
TGTGCCAGCACCGAAGCTCGGGACATGAACACTGAAGCTTTCTTT	CASTEARDMNTEAFF	.	TRBJ1-1	.	TRBV6-4
TGTGCCACCCTATCGAGGGGATCAGATACGCAGTATTTT	CATLSRGSDTQYF	.	TRBJ2-3	.	TRBV6-1
TGTGCCTGGACGGCAAGCCTATCCACGGATACGCAGTATTTT	CAWTASLSTDTQYF	.	TRBJ2-3	.	TRBV30
TGTGCCAGCAGTGATGACAAAGATAATGAAAAACTGTTTTTT	CASSDDKDNEKLFF	.	TRBJ1-4	once	TRBV25-1
TGCGCCAGCAGCTTCAATGACCCAACCTACGAGCAGTACTTC	CASSFNDPTYEQYF	.	TRBJ2-7	.	TRBV5-1
TGTGTCAGCAGTTTGTTGAACTACGAGCAGTACTTC	CVSSLLNYEQYF	.	TRBJ2-7	.	TRBV28
TGTGCCATCGACGGGACTAGCGAGAGCACAGATACGCAGTATTTT	CAIDGTSESTDTQYF	TRBD2	TRBJ2-3	once	TRBV2
TGTGCCAGCAGCCAAGATCGAACGGGAGCCTTAGAGACCCAGTACTTC	CASSQDRTGALETQYF	.	TRBJ2-5	.	TRBV4-2
TGTGCCAGCAGCTTAACAGGGAACACTGAAGCTTTCTTT	CASSLTGNTEAFF	.	TRBJ1-1	.	TRBV7-8
TGCGCCAGCAGCCAAGCGGAGCTCTATGGCTACACCTTC	CASSQAELYGYTF	.	TRBJ1-2	.	TRBV4-1
TGCGCCAGCCGGGGTGGAACCACCAATTCACCCCTCCACTTT	CASRGGTTNSPLHF	.	TRBJ1-6	.	TRBV4-1
TGTGCCAGCAGTTACACCTACTCTACCGAGCAGTACTTC	CASSYTYSTEQYF	.	TRBJ2-7	.	TRBV6-5
TGTGCCAGCAGCAGCAGGGAAAACTATGGCTACACCTTC	CASSSRENYGYTF	.	TRBJ1-2	.	TRBV4-2
TGTGCCAGCTCCCGACAGGGATCTTCACCCCTCCACTTT	CASSRQGSSPLHF	TRBD1	TRBJ1-6	.	TRBV27
TGTGCCAGCAGCTTAGGGCCGGGAAGAAGGGGGTTTGGGGATGAAAAACTGTTTTTT	CASSLGPGRRGFGDEKLFF	.	TRBJ1-4	.	TRBV7-2
TGTGCCAGCAGCCTCGGGGACAGTAAGGGAAACACCATATATTTT	CASSLGDSKGNTIYF	TRBD1	TRBJ1-3	.	TRBV7-6
TGCGCCAGCAGTCGCGCCCCTGGGAGCTCCTACAATGAGCAGTTCTTC	CASSRAPGSSYNEQFF	.	TRBJ2-1	once	TRBV5-1
TGTGCCTGGAGCTTGGGCCCGGAGACCCAGTACTTC	CAWSLGPETQYF	.	TRBJ2-5	.	TRBV30
TGCGCCAGCAGCCGTGACGACAGTTCTGGAAACACCATATATTTT	CASSRDDSSGNTIYF	.	TRBJ1-3	few	TRBV4-1
TGCGCCAGCCGGGAAGGGTCAGGTGAAAAACTGTTTTTT	CASREGSGEKLFF	.	TRBJ1-4	.	TRBV5-1
TGTGCCAGCAGTGCGGACCAAGGGGGCTACACCTTC	CASSADQGGYTF	.	TRBJ1-2	.	TRBV2